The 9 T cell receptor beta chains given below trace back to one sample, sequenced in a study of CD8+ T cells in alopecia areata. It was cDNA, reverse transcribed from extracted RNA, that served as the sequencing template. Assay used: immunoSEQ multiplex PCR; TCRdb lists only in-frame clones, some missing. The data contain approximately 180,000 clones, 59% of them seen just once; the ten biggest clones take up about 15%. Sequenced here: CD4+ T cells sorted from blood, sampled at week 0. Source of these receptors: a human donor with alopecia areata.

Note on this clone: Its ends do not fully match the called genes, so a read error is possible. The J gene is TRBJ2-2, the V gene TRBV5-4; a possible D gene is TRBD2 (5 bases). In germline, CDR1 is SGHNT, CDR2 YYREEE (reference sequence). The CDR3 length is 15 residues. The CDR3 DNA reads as TGTGCCAGCAGTCGGACCACCGGGAACCCCGGGGAGCTGTTTTTT. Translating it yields CASSRTTGNPGELFF.

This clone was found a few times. The chain's CDR3 is CASSYSVLGVSYEQYF. In DNA, the CDR3 is TGTGCCAGCAGTTACTCGGTACTTGGCGTATCCTACGAGCAGTACTTC. This chain connects TRBV6-5 to TRBJ2-7; unclear D gene. Germline assignment: CDR1 MNHEY and CDR2 SVGAGI. The CDR3 runs 16 residues. Trimming took off 0 bases at V and 1 base at J, with 13 bases between the two ends.

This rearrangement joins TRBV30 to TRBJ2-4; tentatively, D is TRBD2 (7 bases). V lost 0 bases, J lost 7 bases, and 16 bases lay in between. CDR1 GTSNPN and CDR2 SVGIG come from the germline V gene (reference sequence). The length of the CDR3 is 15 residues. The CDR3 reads CAWSVLGGPGNIQYF. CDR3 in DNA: TGTGCCTGGAGTGTACTCGGGGGGCCCGGGAACATTCAGTACTTC.

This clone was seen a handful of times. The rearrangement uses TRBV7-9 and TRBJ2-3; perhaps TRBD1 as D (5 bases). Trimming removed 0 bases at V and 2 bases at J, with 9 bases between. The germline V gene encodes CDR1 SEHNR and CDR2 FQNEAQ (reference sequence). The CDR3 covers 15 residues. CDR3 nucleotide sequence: TGTGCCAGCAGCTTAGCTGGGGCGAACACAGATACGCAGTATTTT. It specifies CASSLAGANTDTQYF.

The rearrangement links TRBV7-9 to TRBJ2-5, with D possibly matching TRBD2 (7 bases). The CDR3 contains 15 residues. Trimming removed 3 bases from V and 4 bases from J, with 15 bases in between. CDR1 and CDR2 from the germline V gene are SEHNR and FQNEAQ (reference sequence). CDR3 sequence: CASSFGGGAGETQYF. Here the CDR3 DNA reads TGTGCCAGCAGCTTCGGAGGGGGGGCCGGAGAGACCCAGTACTTC. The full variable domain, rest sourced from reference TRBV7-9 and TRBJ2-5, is DTGVSQNPRHKITKRGQNVTFRCDPISEHNRLYWYRQTLGQGPEFLTYFQNEAQLEKSRLLSDRFSAERPKGSFSTLEIQRTEQGDSAMYLCASSFGGGAGETQYFGPGTRLLVL.

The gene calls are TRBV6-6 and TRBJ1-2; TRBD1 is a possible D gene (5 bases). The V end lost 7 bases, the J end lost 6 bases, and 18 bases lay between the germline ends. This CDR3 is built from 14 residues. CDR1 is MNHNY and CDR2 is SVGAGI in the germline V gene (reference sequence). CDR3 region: CASKTSGKADGYTF. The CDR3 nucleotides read TGTGCCAGCAAAACCTCAGGGAAGGCGGATGGCTACACCTTC.

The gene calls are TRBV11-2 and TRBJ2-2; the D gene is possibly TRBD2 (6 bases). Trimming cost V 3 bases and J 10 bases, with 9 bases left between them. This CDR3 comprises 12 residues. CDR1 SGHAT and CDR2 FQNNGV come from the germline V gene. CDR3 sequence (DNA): TGTGCCAGCAGCTTCGCTAGCGAGGAGCTGTTTTTT. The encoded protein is CASSFASEELFF.

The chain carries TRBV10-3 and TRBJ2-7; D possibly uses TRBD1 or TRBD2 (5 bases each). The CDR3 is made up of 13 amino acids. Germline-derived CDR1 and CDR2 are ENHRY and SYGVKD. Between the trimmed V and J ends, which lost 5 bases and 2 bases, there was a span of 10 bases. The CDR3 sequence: CAISPGTPYEQYF. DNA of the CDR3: TGTGCCATCAGTCCAGGGACCCCCTACGAGCAGTACTTC.

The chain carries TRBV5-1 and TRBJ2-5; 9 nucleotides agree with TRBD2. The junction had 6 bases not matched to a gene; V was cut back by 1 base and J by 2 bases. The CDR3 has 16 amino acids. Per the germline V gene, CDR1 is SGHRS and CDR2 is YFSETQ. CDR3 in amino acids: CASSLYPSGNQETQYF. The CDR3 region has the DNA TGCGCCAGCAGCTTGTATCCTAGCGGGAATCAAGAGACCCAGTACTTC.